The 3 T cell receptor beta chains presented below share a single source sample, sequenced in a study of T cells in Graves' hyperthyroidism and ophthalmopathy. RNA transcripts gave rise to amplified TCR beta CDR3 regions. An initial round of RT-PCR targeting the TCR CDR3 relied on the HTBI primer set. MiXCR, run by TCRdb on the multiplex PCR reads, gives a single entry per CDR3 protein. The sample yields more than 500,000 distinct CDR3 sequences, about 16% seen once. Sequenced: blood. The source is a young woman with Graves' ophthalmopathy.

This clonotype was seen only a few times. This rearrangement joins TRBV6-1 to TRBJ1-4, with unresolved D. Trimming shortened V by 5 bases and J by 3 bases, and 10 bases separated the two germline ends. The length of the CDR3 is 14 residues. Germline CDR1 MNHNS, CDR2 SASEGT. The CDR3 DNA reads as TGTGCCAGCAGTATAGGGAGAGCTAATGAAAAACTGTTTTTT. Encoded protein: CASSIGRANEKLFF.

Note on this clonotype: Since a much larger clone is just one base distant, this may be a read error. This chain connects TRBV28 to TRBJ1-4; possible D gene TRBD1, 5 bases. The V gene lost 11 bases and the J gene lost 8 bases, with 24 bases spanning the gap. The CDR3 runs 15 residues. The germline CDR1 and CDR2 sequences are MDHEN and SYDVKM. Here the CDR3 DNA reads TGTGCCGCCAGGGACCTTGGTGAAGGTCGGGAAAAACTGTTTTTT. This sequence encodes CAARDLGEGREKLFF.

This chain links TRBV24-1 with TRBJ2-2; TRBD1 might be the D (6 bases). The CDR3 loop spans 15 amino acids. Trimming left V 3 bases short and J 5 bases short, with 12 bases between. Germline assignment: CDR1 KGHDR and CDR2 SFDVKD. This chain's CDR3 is CATSDPGHLTGELFF. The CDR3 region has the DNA TGTGCCACCAGTGATCCGGGACACCTGACCGGGGAGCTGTTTTTT.